Here is one T cell receptor (beta chain) with its context. Its antigen is still unknown. Methods used by the authors: ImmunoSEQ junction-only sequences lacked quality scores, so their filtering differed. Clones were sequenced by immunoSEQ multiplex PCR, and TCRdb holds only the in-frame ones, with some missing. Clone size and the V and J calls come from that table; the DNA yielded D and trimming. The top ten clones hold around 1.7% of a sample with roughly 2.1 million clones, 85% to 95% of them seen once. This entry comes from a study of shared clonotypes between healthy human individuals. As for the study in general: Three CD4 naive, three CD4 memory, two CD8 naive and one CD8 memory plate were used per donor.

Per germline, CDR1 MDHEN and CDR2 SYDVKM. The V and J ends lost 3 bases and 5 bases respectively, with 11 bases between them. This CDR3 contains 14 residues. Study observations and caveats: Limitation of the genetic and exposure-history diversity represented came from the few donors. Naive CD4 clonotypes were shared across several donors at 4.5% to 6%.

Naive CD8 populations comprised CD45RO-negative cells positively selected for CCR7, excluding terminally differentiated effector memory CD45RA+ cells. The chain is built from TRBV28 and TRBJ2-1, with D possibly TRBD2 on 5 matching bases. Sequencing input: naive CD8+ T cells from PBMCs. This clonotype was obtained from a man in his late teens or twenties in good health. Some clones in this sample may be carry-over from other donors' samples. In nucleotides, the CDR3 is TGTGCCAGCAGTTTGCTGGAGGAGAACAATGAGCAGTTCTTC. Protein product: CASSLLEENNEQFF.